This paragraph covers one T cell receptor (beta chain) sequence. One base away lies a much larger clone, so this may be a sequencing read error. The CDR3 does not end in the conserved phenylalanine or tryptophan, so this is likely a read error. These data are taken from a study of T-cell reconstitution after alpha-beta-depleted transplantation in children. From germline, CDR1 is MNHNS and CDR2 SASEGT. The CDR3 has 14 amino acids. Between the trimmed V and J ends, which lost 1 base and 3 bases, there was a span of 9 bases. Using unique molecular identifiers, the investigators prepared the TCRbeta library. Using its own MiXCR run on the PCR reads, TCRdb lists one record per CDR3 protein. The sample carries 200,000 to 250,000 distinct CDR3 sequences, around 12% recorded once.

This receptor was identified in a human donor who donated a stem cell graft to a child with acute lymphoblastic leukemia. The genes are TRBV6-1 and TRBJ1-1; TRBD1 might be the D (6 bases). The sequencing here drew on PBMCs from the stem cell graft donor, taken from the stem cell graft. In nucleotides, the CDR3 is TGTGCCAGCAGTGAAGTGCGACAGGACACTGAAGCTTTCTTG. Protein sequence: CASSEVRQDTEAFL.